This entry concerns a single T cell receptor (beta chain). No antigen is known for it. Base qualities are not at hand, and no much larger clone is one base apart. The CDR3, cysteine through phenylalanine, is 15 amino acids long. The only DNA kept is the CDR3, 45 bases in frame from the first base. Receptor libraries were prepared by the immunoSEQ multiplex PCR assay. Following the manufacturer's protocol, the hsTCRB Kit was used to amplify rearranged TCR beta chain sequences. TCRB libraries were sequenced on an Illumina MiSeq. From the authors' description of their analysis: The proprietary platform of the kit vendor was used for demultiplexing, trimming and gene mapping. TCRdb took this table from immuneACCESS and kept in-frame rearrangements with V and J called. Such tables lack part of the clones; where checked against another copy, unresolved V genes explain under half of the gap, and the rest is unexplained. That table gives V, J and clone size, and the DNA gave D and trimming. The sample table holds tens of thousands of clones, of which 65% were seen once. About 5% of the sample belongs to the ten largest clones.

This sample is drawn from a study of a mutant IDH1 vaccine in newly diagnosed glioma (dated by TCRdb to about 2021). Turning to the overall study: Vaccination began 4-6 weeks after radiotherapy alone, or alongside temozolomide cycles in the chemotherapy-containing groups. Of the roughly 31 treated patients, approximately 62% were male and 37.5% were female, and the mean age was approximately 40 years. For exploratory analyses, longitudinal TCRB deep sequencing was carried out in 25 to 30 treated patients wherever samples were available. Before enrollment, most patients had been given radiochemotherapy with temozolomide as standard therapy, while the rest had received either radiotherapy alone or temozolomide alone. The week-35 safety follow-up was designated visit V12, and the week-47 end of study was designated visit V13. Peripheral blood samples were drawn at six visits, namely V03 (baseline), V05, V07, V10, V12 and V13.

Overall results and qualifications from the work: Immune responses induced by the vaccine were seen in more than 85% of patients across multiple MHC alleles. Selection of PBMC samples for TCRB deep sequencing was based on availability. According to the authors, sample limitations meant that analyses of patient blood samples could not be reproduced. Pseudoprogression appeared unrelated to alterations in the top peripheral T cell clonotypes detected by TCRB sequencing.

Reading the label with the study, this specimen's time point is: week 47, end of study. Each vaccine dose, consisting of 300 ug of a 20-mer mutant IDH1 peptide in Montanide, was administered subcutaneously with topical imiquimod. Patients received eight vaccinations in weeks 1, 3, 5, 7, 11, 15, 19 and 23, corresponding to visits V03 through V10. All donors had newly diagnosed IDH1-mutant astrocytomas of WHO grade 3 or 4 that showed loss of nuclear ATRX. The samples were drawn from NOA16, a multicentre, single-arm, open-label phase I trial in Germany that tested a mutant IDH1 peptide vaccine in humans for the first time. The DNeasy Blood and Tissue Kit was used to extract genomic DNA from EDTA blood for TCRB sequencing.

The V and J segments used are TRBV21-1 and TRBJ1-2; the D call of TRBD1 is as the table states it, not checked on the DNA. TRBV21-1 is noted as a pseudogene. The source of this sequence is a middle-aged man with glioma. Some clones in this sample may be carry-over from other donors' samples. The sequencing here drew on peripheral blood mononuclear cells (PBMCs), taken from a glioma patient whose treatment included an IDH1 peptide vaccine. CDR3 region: CASSSRDRGGYGYTF. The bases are TGTGCCAGCAGCAGTAGGGACAGGGGGGGGTATGGCTACACCTTC.